The clone carrying this T cell receptor beta chain was seen a handful of times. This record comes from a study of blood T cell repertoires in COVID-19. The ends lost 5 bases at V and 0 bases at J; junction bases unmatched: 13. The germline V gene encodes CDR1 MNHEY and CDR2 SVGEGT. This CDR3 region has 17 residues. Profiling relied on immunoSEQ multiplex PCR, and the TCRdb table lists in-frame clones only, not all of them. The sample yields some 140,000 clones, about 70% seen once. This sequence joins TRBV6-2 or TRBV6-3 and TRBJ2-7; TRBD1 agrees at 7 bases. The sequence came from a man aged 80 or over with acute or convalescent COVID-19. The sequenced sample consisted of peripheral blood. DNA for the CDR3: TGTGCCAGCAGTAAAGCCCCCGGGACAGCAAGCTCCTACGAGCAGTACTTC. Translation: CASSKAPGTASSYEQYF.